The rows below give T cell receptor beta chains drawn from one sample of a study of blood T cell repertoires in COVID-19. Method: immunoSEQ multiplex PCR; TCRdb's copy keeps in-frame clones and lacks some. The repertoire holds about 100,000 clones, with roughly 92% as singletons. Sequencing input: peripheral blood. The source of these receptors is a man in his fifties or sixties with active COVID-19. Both conserved end residues are part of each CDR3. A D gene is named only where the DNA matches it firmly. Not all rows give a size; the values are once, few, many and, for expanded clones, a class.

clone size: -; D gene: -; J gene: TRBJ2-1; V gene: TRBV5-1; CDR3 DNA: TGCGCCAGCAGCCTGGGGCCGGTGGGAGTTCCGCCGAATGAGCAGTTCTTC; CDR3 protein: CASSLGPVGVPPNEQFF
clone size: few; D gene: -; J gene: TRBJ2-7; V gene: TRBV9; CDR3 DNA: TGTGCCAGCAGCCTCCGGTGGGAGCAATCCTACGAGCAGTACTTC; CDR3 protein: CASSLRWEQSYEQYF
clone size: -; D gene: TRBD2; J gene: TRBJ2-1; V gene: TRBV6-6; CDR3 DNA: TGTGCCAGCAGTCCCAGAGCGGGAGGGCATAATGAGCAGTTCTTC; CDR3 protein: CASSPRAGGHNEQFF
clone size: -; D gene: TRBD2; J gene: TRBJ2-3; V gene: TRBV9; CDR3 DNA: TGTGCCAGCAGCATAGTAGCGGGGAGGAGCACAGATACGCAGTATTTT; CDR3 protein: CASSIVAGRSTDTQYF
clone size: -; D gene: -; J gene: TRBJ2-5; V gene: TRBV6-2/TRBV6-3; CDR3 DNA: TGTGCCAGCAGTTACTCGAGTGGGAGAGAGACCCAGTACTTC; CDR3 protein: CASSYSSGRETQYF
clone size: -; D gene: TRBD2; J gene: TRBJ2-7; V gene: TRBV5-6; CDR3 DNA: TGTGCCAGCAGCTCTTTAGCTAGGCTAGCGGGAGGTTCTGAGCAGTACTTC; CDR3 protein: CASSSLARLAGGSEQYF
clone size: -; D gene: -; J gene: TRBJ2-3; V gene: TRBV9; CDR3 DNA: TGTGCCAGCAGCGGTCCAGGTGAGACCACAGATACGCAGTATTTT; CDR3 protein: CASSGPGETTDTQYF
clone size: -; D gene: TRBD1; J gene: TRBJ2-7; V gene: TRBV2; CDR3 DNA: TGTGCCAGTGACAGGGGGGAAGGCTACGAGCAGTACTTC; CDR3 protein: CASDRGEGYEQYF
clone size: -; D gene: -; J gene: TRBJ2-5; V gene: TRBV29-1; CDR3 DNA: TGCAGCGTCTTAGACAGCCAAGAGACCCAGTACTTC; CDR3 protein: CSVLDSQETQYF
clone size: -; D gene: TRBD2; J gene: TRBJ2-1; V gene: TRBV28; CDR3 DNA: TGTGCCAGCAGCCAGAGCGGGAGAGGGTACAATGAGCAGTTCTTC; CDR3 protein: CASSQSGRGYNEQFF